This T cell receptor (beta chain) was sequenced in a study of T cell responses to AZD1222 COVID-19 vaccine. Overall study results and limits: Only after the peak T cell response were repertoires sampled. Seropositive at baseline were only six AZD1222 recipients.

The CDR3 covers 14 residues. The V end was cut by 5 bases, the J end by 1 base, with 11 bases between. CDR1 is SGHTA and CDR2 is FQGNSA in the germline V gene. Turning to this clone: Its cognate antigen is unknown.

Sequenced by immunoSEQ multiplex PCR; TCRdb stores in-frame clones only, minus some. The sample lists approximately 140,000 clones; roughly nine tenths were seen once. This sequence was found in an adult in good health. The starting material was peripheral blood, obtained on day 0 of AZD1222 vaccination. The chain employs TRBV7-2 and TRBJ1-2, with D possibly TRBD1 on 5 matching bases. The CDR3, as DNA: TGTGCCAGCAGCCCAGGGAGGCTTAACTATGGCTACACCTTC. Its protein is CASSPGRLNYGYTF. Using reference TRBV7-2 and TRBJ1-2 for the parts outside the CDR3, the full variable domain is GAGVSQSPSNKVTEKGKDVELRCDPISGHTALYWYRQSLGQGLEFLIYFQGNSAPDKSGLPSDRFSAERTGGSVSTLTIQRTQQEDSAVYLCASSPGRLNYGYTFGSGTRLTVV.